Listed here are 2 T cell receptor beta chains from one sample, sequenced in a study of radiation and T cells in renal cell carcinoma. Stated time point: blood 4 weeks post-SBRT, at nephrectomy. The treatment is: 15 Gy SBRT to primary tumor, nephrectomy 4 weeks later. Assay: immunoSEQ multiplex PCR; the TCRdb copy retains only in-frame clones and omits some. This sample has some 150,000 clones, with 80% to 90% found just once. Here the sequenced sample was blood, taken from a patient whose treatment included radiotherapy and nephrectomy. The receptor set was obtained from a woman aged 45-59 years with renal cell carcinoma.

V and J are TRBV27 and TRBJ1-1, with 8 bases lining up with TRBD1. The V gene end was trimmed by 2 bases and the J gene end by 4 bases; junction bases not matched to a gene: 12. Germline CDR1 is MNHEY and CDR2 is SMNVEV (reference sequence). The CDR3 spans 17 residues. The CDR3, as DNA: TGTGCCAGCAGTTTAATAGGGACAGGTGGTCCGGTCACTGAAGCTTTCTTT. Amino acid sequence: CASSLIGTGGPVTEAFF.

The chain couples TRBV27 to TRBJ2-7; 8 nucleotides agree with TRBD1. Germline CDR1 and CDR2: MNHEY and SMNVEV (reference sequence). V lost 2 bases, J lost 1 base, and 1 base stayed unmatched. The CDR3 covers 14 residues. This CDR3 reads CASSLHRGSYEQYF. The CDR3 coding sequence is TGTGCCAGCAGTTTACACAGGGGGTCCTACGAGCAGTACTTC.